The clone carrying this TCR beta chain was picked up one time. Clones were read by immunoSEQ multiplex PCR, and TCRdb kept only the in-frame ones, dropping some. The data hold about 55,000 clones, with 91% observed a single time. Mixed chimerism was transient after nonmyeloablative marrow transplants from related graft donors. This record comes from a study of Tregs in tolerant kidney transplant recipients. Deletions cut 4 bases from V and 1 base from J, with 10 bases between. The CDR3 runs to 14 residues. Per the germline V gene, CDR1 is SEHNR and CDR2 is FQNEAQ (reference sequence). This receptor was obtained from a human patient who received a combined kidney and bone marrow transplant. Certain T cells may be donor cells from the graft. The material sequenced was CD8+ T cells from blood (PBMCs), taken 24 months after the transplant. The chain employs TRBV7-9 and TRBJ2-5, with a tentative D call TRBD1 (6 bases). CDR3: CASSSLQGQETQYF. The DNA for the CDR3 is TGTGCCAGCAGCTCCTTACAGGGCCAAGAGACCCAGTACTTC. Looking up the rest from reference TRBV7-9 and TRBJ2-5 gives the full variable domain: DTGVSQNPRHKITKRGQNVTFRCDPISEHNRLYWYRQTLGQGPEFLTYFQNEAQLEKSRLLSDRFSAERPKGSFSTLEIQRTEQGDSAMYLCASSSLQGQETQYFGPGTRLLVL.